These T cell receptor beta chains were read from a single sample in a study of T cells in Graves' hyperthyroidism and ophthalmopathy. TCRdb redid the calling of the multiplex PCR reads with MiXCR, one entry per CDR3 protein. Of 250,000 to 300,000 distinct CDR3 sequences listed, 13% are singletons. The sequenced sample consisted of blood. Receptors were obtained from a woman younger than 45 with Graves' hyperthyroidism that later progressed to Graves' ophthalmopathy. The CDR3 runs from the conserved cysteine through the conserved F or W. The D gene is left open where the match is weak. Part of the rows lack a size; the others show once, few, many or a class for expanded clones.

clone_size j_call v_call d_call cdr3_aa cdr3_nt
many TRBJ1-2 TRBV29-1 - CSAQTGNYGYTF TGCAGCGCTCAAACAGGGAACTATGGCTACACCTTC
many TRBJ1-6 TRBV2 - CASSDPGRSPLHF TGTGCCAGCAGTGACCCAGGGAGGTCACCCCTCCACTTT
many TRBJ2-1 TRBV7-9 TRBD2 CASSLKMASGRKDEQFF TGTGCCAGCAGCTTAAAAATGGCTAGCGGGAGGAAGGATGAGCAGTTCTTC
many TRBJ1-1 TRBV3-1 - CASRDIPRGTEAFF TGTGCCAGCAGGGACATCCCCAGGGGCACTGAAGCTTTCTTT
many TRBJ2-7 TRBV20-1 - CSARVKGGISYEQYF TGCAGTGCTAGAGTCAAGGGCGGCATCTCCTACGAGCAGTACTTC
many TRBJ2-3 TRBV27 - CASSSSRGVDTQYF TGTGCCAGCAGTTCATCCAGGGGGGTAGATACGCAGTATTTT
many TRBJ1-2 TRBV5-6 - CASSPPGAKTYGYTF TGTGCCAGCAGTCCACCGGGGGCCAAGACCTATGGCTACACCTTC
many TRBJ2-7 TRBV18 - CASSPSTASYEQYF TGTGCCAGCTCACCGTCGACAGCTTCCTACGAGCAGTACTTC
many TRBJ2-7 TRBV6-1 - CASSYVGVGEQYF TGTGCCAGCAGTTATGTGGGGGTGGGGGAGCAGTACTTC
many TRBJ2-7 TRBV7-9 - CASSLLTTSGDEQYF TGTGCCAGCAGCCTACTCACAACGTCAGGCGACGAGCAGTACTTC
few TRBJ2-1 TRBV6-2/TRBV6-3 TRBD2 CASSYSRESGNEQFF TGTGCCAGCAGTTACTCGCGGGAGTCGGGCAATGAGCAGTTCTTC
many TRBJ2-7 TRBV2 - CASSVAASYEQYF TGTGCCAGCAGTGTTGCAGCCTCCTACGAGCAGTACTTC
many TRBJ1-5 TRBV27 - CASTVAGLNQPQHF TGTGCCAGCACAGTTGCAGGACTCAATCAGCCCCAGCATTTT
many TRBJ1-2 TRBV3-1 - CASSPRGEDGYTF TGTGCCAGCAGCCCACGGGGAGAAGATGGCTACACCTTC
many TRBJ2-3 TRBV2 TRBD2 CASSDLASGGHTQYF TGTGCCAGCAGTGACTTGGCTAGCGGAGGGCACACGCAGTATTTT
many TRBJ2-5 TRBV28 - CASRGLRMGSLETQYF TGTGCCAGCCGGGGCCTTAGGATGGGAAGCTTAGAGACCCAGTACTTC
few TRBJ2-4 TRBV11-2 - CASSLGLFARAKNIQYF TGTGCCAGTAGCCTCGGACTCTTCGCCCGGGCCAAAAACATTCAGTACTTC
many TRBJ2-5 TRBV18 - CASSPGRTIPEETQYF TGTGCCAGCTCACCTGGACGTACCATTCCCGAAGAGACCCAGTACTTC
few TRBJ2-1 TRBV29-1 - CSLGTLNYNEQFF TGCAGCCTGGGGACACTAAACTACAATGAGCAGTTCTTC
many TRBJ1-2 TRBV7-8 - CASSLGHRGANYGYTF TGTGCCAGCAGCTTAGGACATCGGGGAGCTAACTATGGCTACACCTTC
- TRBJ2-2 TRBV4-2 TRBD2 CASSQDSREATGELFF TGTGCCAGCAGCCAAGATAGCCGGGAGGCCACCGGGGAGCTGTTTTTT
many TRBJ2-4 TRBV2 - CASSELLSESSKNIQYF TGTGCCAGCAGTGAACTTCTTTCCGAATCCTCCAAAAACATTCAGTACTTC
many TRBJ1-5 TRBV6-2/TRBV6-3 - CASSYTGFQPQHF TGTGCCAGCAGTTACACAGGGTTTCAGCCCCAGCATTTT
many TRBJ1-2 TRBV7-2 - CASSINRVPGYTF TGTGCCAGCAGCATTAACAGAGTCCCTGGCTACACCTTC
- TRBJ2-5 TRBV7-9 TRBD2 CASSSRLAGVEEETQYF TGTGCCAGCAGCTCCCGACTAGCGGGAGTCGAGGAGGAGACCCAGTACTTC
many TRBJ2-7 TRBV12-5 - CASDLMDPWQYF TGTGCTAGTGACCTTATGGACCCCTGGCAGTACTTC
many TRBJ1-6 TRBV27 - CASSFLDGPLHF TGTGCCAGCAGTTTCCTTGACGGACCCCTCCACTTT
many TRBJ2-7 TRBV30 - CAWSVSSVSYEQYF TGTGCCTGGAGTGTTAGTAGCGTTAGCTACGAGCAGTACTTC
many TRBJ2-2 TRBV6-5 - CASSYSVAVNTGELFF TGTGCCAGCAGTTACTCGGTAGCGGTGAACACCGGGGAGCTGTTTTTT
few TRBJ1-6 TRBV9 TRBD1 CASSAPGQQNSPLHF TGTGCCAGCAGCGCCCCGGGACAGCAAAATTCACCCCTCCACTTT
many TRBJ2-5 TRBV9 - CASSPRLAETQYF TGTGCCAGCAGCCCCCGGCTAGCCGAGACCCAGTACTTC
many TRBJ2-1 TRBV6-2/TRBV6-3 - CASHTGSGEQFF TGTGCCAGCCATACAGGGTCCGGTGAGCAGTTCTTC
- TRBJ2-2 TRBV28 - CATKARPNTGELFF TGTGCCACCAAGGCAAGACCGAACACCGGGGAGCTGTTTTTT
few TRBJ2-1 TRBV11-3 TRBD2 CASSLGSLAGAKGNEQFF TGTGCCAGCAGCTTAGGATCACTAGCGGGAGCAAAGGGCAATGAGCAGTTCTTC
many TRBJ1-5 TRBV7-2 - CASSPDQIGQPQHF TGTGCCAGCAGCCCCGATCAGATAGGCCAGCCCCAGCATTTT
- TRBJ2-7 TRBV24-1 TRBD1 CATSDSQGRGHYEQYF TGTGCCACCAGTGATTCCCAGGGCAGGGGGCACTACGAGCAGTACTTC
- TRBJ1-1 TRBV27 TRBD1 CASSQRQGSNTEAFF TGTGCCAGCAGTCAGAGACAGGGTTCGAACACTGAAGCTTTCTTT
many TRBJ2-3 TRBV7-6 - CAKNFRITDTQYF TGTGCCAAAAATTTCCGGATCACAGATACGCAGTATTTT
many TRBJ2-1 TRBV6-2/TRBV6-3 - CASSRTIAYNEQFF TGTGCCAGCTCAAGGACCATCGCCTACAATGAGCAGTTCTTC
- TRBJ2-7 TRBV4-1 - CASSQAGAGGVPEQYF TGCGCCAGCAGCCAAGCCGGAGCAGGGGGGGTGCCTGAGCAGTACTTC
few TRBJ2-5 TRBV19 - CASSIAETQYF TGTGCCAGTAGTATTGCGGAGACCCAGTACTTC
few TRBJ1-5 TRBV30 TRBD1 CAWSLTGQGYQPQHF TGTGCCTGGAGTCTTACGGGACAGGGTTATCAGCCCCAGCATTTT
few TRBJ2-2 TRBV19 TRBD2 CASSISGRDRNTGELFF TGTGCCAGTAGTATAAGCGGGAGAGATAGGAACACCGGGGAGCTGTTTTTT
- TRBJ1-4 TRBV6-1 - CASSTRGVEKLFF TGTGCCAGCAGTACCCGGGGAGTCGAAAAACTGTTTTTT
many TRBJ2-4 TRBV7-2 - CASSTAPAETKNIQYF TGTGCCAGCAGCACAGCCCCAGCGGAGACCAAAAACATTCAGTACTTC
many TRBJ2-7 TRBV6-2/TRBV6-3 TRBD2 CASSHYGLAHSYEQYF TGTGCCAGCAGTCATTACGGACTAGCGCACTCCTACGAGCAGTACTTC
few TRBJ2-2 TRBV4-1 - CASSPQGATGELFF TGCGCCAGCAGCCCACAGGGAGCCACCGGGGAGCTGTTTTTT
many TRBJ2-3 TRBV29-1 TRBD1 CSAKQGLNTQYF TGCAGCGCAAAACAGGGGTTGAATACGCAGTATTTT
many TRBJ2-1 TRBV6-1 - CASQSRGIYGEQFF TGTGCCAGCCAGTCAAGGGGGATTTACGGTGAGCAGTTCTTC
many TRBJ2-7 TRBV7-2 - CASSYNWNPTYEQYF TGTGCCAGCAGCTACAATTGGAATCCAACCTACGAGCAGTACTTC